Given below is one T cell receptor (beta chain) in context. The specificity of this receptor is unknown. Library preparation employed 5' RACE. For each TCR library, 3,500 to 4,000 ng of total RNA was used. For each sample, cDNA was synthesized in eight separate reactions using SMARTScribe reverse transcriptase. During cDNA synthesis, template switching introduced unique molecular identifiers that contained a 6-nucleotide sample barcode. TCRalpha and TCRbeta cDNA was amplified by two nested PCRs of roughly 15 and 9 cycles, with bead purification after each PCR. Before amplification, the cDNA was treated with uracil DNA-glycosylase and purified using the QIAquick PCR purification kit. In the second PCR, Illumina TruSeq-compatible adapters and sample-specific barcodes were added. Library quality and concentration were assessed using TapeStation and Qubit, and 5 to 6 ng of each library was pooled. Sequencing of pooled libraries was carried out on an Illumina HiSeq2500 single-index Rapid Run using 2 x 100 bp reads and custom sequencing primers. For the original study's pipeline: UMI-based consensus assembly with MiGEC version 1.2.6 was used to correct PCR and sequencing errors. MiXCR version 2.1.1 handled V(D)J alignment, clonotype assembly and CDR3 extraction. To normalise gene usage, clonotype sharing and MAIT/NKT TCR abundance, the analysis used the top 1000, 10 000 and 20 000 clonotypes per sample. Diversity was computed as the inverse Simpson index with the vegan R package after downsampling to 27 000 UMIs. Paired Mann-Whitney U tests were applied to discordant twin pairs, with Benjamini-Hochberg correction for multiple testing. Through TCRdb reprocessing, the reads give one entry per CDR3 protein sequence; DNA is omitted. The V and J calls were not made by the authors but by TCRdb's processing. The sample has about 380,000 distinct CDR3 sequences on record. The biggest ten clones account for about 2.5% of the sample.

The sample originates from a study of monozygotic twins with inflammatory bowel disease (dated by TCRdb to the late 2010s). A note on the overall study: The full study comprised around 28 monozygotic twin pairs: nine German pairs (four IBD-concordant, five IBD-discordant) and 19 IBD-discordant Danish pairs. The search for disease-associated traits relied mainly on comparing, within discordant pairs, IBD patients with their genetically identical healthy co-twins. Each individual had, on average, about 151 000 unique TCRalpha sequences and 181 000 unique TCRbeta sequences available for analysis.

From each donor, a 2.5 ml peripheral blood sample was collected into PAXgene tubes and kept at -80 degrees C. Without any T cell sorting, total RNA was extracted from whole blood using the PAXgene blood miRNA kit on an automated QIAcube. Deep TCRalpha and TCRbeta repertoire profiling with unique molecular barcoding was performed on peripheral blood of monozygotic twin pairs concordant or discordant for inflammatory bowel disease. Smoking habits were recorded for all twin pairs, and individuals were classified as current, former or never smokers. The CDR3 runs 15 amino acids, cysteine and phenylalanine included. No DNA sequence is on record. The germline V gene (reference sequence) supplies CDR1 SGHNT and CDR2 YYREEE. What the research found in general, with its limitations: Because patients received different immunosuppressive treatments, the repertoires may have picked up extra background noise and variability between individuals. Concordant and discordant twins showed no difference in repertoire similarity, possibly because of limited statistical power. The results gave no support for a single strong signal or clonotype linked to IBD. The analysis was unable to tell different T cell subtypes apart. Fewer clonotypes were shared with other individuals by IBD patients than by healthy twins, most markedly in patients showing signs of disease activity. A decrease in TCRbeta repertoire diversity, as measured by inverse Simpson index, was observed in IBD patients compared with their healthy co-twins.

The clonotype comes from a human donor with ulcerative colitis or Crohn's disease, or a healthy co-twin of an affected twin (not recorded which). The source material was blood. Recombination joined TRBV5-4 with TRBJ2-7; TCRdb's assignment of TRBD1 cannot be checked, as there is no DNA. The CDR3 region has the sequence CASSRTGTGEYEQYF.